The rows below give T cell receptor beta chains drawn from one sample of a study of shared clonotypes between healthy human individuals. TCRdb's copy holds only in-frame clones and misses some; the assay was immunoSEQ multiplex PCR. The table shows a few million clones, with around nine tenths occurring only once. Source material: naive CD4+ T cells sorted from blood. These receptors were taken from a man aged 18 to 30 in good health. Each CDR3 is given without its conserved first and last residue. Each record gives: J gene, V gene, D gene, CDR3 protein. A D gene is named only where the DNA matches it firmly.

TRBJ2-7 | TRBV27 | . | ASSFRYGSLYEQY
TRBJ1-4 | TRBV6-5 | . | ASSLGTKNEKLF
TRBJ2-7 | TRBV6-1 | . | ASSADRSYEQY
TRBJ2-3 | TRBV6-1 | . | ASSELTDTQY
TRBJ2-7 | TRBV19 | . | ASSIEGGPTFSYEQY
TRBJ2-3 | TRBV25-1 | . | ASSDGGGWTDTQY
TRBJ2-5 | TRBV5-1 | TRBD2 | ASSNRLAGDVETQY
TRBJ2-7 | TRBV18 | . | ASSPLPGGGYEQY
TRBJ2-1 | TRBV6-5 | TRBD2 | ASSYLGSGRPNEQF
TRBJ2-7 | TRBV4-3 | . | ASSQDGRLYEQY
TRBJ2-2 | TRBV10-3 | . | AIKGDIPNTGELF
TRBJ1-2 | TRBV6-5 | TRBD1 | ASKETGVLDYGYT
TRBJ2-2 | TRBV6-5 | . | ASSRTDAGTGELF
TRBJ1-6 | TRBV30 | TRBD1 | AWSPRDRTNSPLH
TRBJ2-3 | TRBV5-1 | . | ASSPKEDTQY
TRBJ1-2 | TRBV27 | . | ASSLGGNNHIYGYT
TRBJ1-1 | TRBV11-2 | . | ASSLSRMNTEAF
TRBJ2-2 | TRBV18 | . | ASSPSVNTGELF
TRBJ2-2 | TRBV9 | . | ASSVEGELF
TRBJ2-5 | TRBV4-1 | . | ASSQVSSERRETQY
TRBJ2-3 | TRBV29-1 | . | SVGRIGTDTQY
TRBJ2-7 | TRBV28 | . | ASSFSGEEY
TRBJ2-3 | TRBV10-2 | TRBD2 | ASSESERELPDTQY
TRBJ1-1 | TRBV6-5 | TRBD1 | ASSWSGTVNTEAF
TRBJ2-1 | TRBV7-9 | . | ASSLAGDLWNEQF
TRBJ2-2 | TRBV18 | TRBD1 | ASSEQGAFTGELF
TRBJ2-5 | TRBV7-9 | . | ASSPGDGQETQY
TRBJ2-2 | TRBV19 | TRBD2 | ASRAGAANTGELF
TRBJ1-1 | TRBV19 | . | ASKFGQGRNTEAF
TRBJ1-1 | TRBV2 | TRBD1 | ASSEVEGARTEAF
TRBJ1-2 | TRBV28 | . | AVSQGLAYGYT
TRBJ1-6 | TRBV10-2 | . | ASSEGEQWRNSPLH
TRBJ1-1 | TRBV30 | . | AWSRQATEAF
TRBJ2-2 | TRBV9 | . | ASSRNRENPTGELF
TRBJ2-2 | TRBV7-8 | TRBD1 | ASSPLGQSTGELF
TRBJ1-2 | TRBV29-1 | . | SVVQNYGYT
TRBJ1-4 | TRBV6-1 | . | ASSVAQNNEKLF
TRBJ2-5 | TRBV20-1 | . | SARDGETQY
TRBJ2-7 | TRBV18 | . | ASSRDGTYEQY
TRBJ2-5 | TRBV15 | TRBD1 | ATSRLPGTAQETQY
TRBJ1-1 | TRBV30 | . | AWSMDGTAEAF
TRBJ1-2 | TRBV9 | TRBD1 | ASSPEVGDREIGYT
TRBJ2-5 | TRBV7-2 | . | ASSLATKTQY
TRBJ1-2 | TRBV9 | . | ASSARDGLDYGYT
TRBJ2-5 | TRBV30 | TRBD2 | AGGLAEETQY
TRBJ2-2 | TRBV27 | TRBD2 | ASSIRLAGGIGELF
TRBJ1-6 | TRBV10-2 | TRBD1 | ASSETGTGLTGNSPLH
TRBJ1-5 | TRBV6-6 | . | ASTQTSEQPQH
TRBJ1-5 | TRBV19 | . | ASSMGGLGNQPQH
TRBJ2-3 | TRBV5-6 | TRBD2 | ASSFPGTSGTDTQY
TRBJ2-3 | TRBV29-1 | TRBD2 | SVEAGSGSSDTQY
TRBJ2-7 | TRBV6-6 | TRBD1 | ASSQQGFEQY
TRBJ2-3 | TRBV12-5 | . | ASGLGGGFTDTQY
TRBJ2-1 | TRBV5-4 | . | ASSLSGSSYNEQF
TRBJ1-4 | TRBV6-5 | TRBD1 | ASSSGQFNEKLF
TRBJ2-7 | TRBV28 | TRBD2 | ASRASGGPYEQY
TRBJ2-4 | TRBV29-1 | TRBD1 | SVEPGQTKNIQY
TRBJ1-3 | TRBV19 | . | ASSTIHSGNTIY
TRBJ1-2 | TRBV7-9 | . | ASSPGGAGYYGYT